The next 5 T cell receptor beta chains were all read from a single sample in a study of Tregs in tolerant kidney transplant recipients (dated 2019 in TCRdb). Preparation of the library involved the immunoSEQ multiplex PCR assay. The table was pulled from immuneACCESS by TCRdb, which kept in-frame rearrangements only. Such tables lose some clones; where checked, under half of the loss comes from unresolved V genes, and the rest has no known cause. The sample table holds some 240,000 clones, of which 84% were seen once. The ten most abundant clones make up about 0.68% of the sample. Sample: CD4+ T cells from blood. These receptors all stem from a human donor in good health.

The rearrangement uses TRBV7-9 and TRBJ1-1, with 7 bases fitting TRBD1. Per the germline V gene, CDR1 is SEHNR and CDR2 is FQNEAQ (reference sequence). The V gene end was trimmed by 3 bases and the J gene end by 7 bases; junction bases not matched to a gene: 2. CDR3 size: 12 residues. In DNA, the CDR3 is TGTGCCAGCAGCTTGGGACAGCTTGAAGCTTTCTTT. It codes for CASSLGQLEAFF.

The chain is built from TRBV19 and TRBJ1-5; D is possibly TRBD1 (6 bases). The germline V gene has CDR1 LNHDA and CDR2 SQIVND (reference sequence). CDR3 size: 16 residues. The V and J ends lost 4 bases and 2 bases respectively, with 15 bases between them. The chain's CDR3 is CASSNLYRDGNQPQHF. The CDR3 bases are TGTGCCAGTAGTAACCTGTACAGGGATGGCAATCAGCCCCAGCATTTT. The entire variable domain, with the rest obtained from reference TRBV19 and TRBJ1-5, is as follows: DGGITQSPKYLFRKEGQNVTLSCEQNLNHDAMYWYRQDPGQGLRLIYYSQIVNDFQKGDIAEGYSVSREKKESFPLTVTSAQKNPTAFYLCASSNLYRDGNQPQHFGDGTRLSIL.

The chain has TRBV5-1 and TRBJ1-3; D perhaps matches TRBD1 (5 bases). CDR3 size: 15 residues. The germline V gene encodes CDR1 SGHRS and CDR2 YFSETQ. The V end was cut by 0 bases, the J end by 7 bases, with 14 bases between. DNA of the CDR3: TGCGCCAGCAGCTTGGATGGCAGGGTGACGAACACCATATATTTT. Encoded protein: CASSLDGRVTNTIYF.

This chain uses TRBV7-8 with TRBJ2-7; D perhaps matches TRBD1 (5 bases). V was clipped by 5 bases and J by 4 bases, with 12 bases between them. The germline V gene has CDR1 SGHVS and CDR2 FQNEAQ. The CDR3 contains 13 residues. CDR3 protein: CASSNPQGYEQYF. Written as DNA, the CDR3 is TGTGCCAGCAGCAACCCCCAGGGTTACGAGCAGTACTTC. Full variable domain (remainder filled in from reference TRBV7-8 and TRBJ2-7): GAGVSQSPRYKVAKRGQDVALRCDPISGHVSLFWYQQALGQGPEFLTYFQNEAQLDKSGLPSDRFFAERPEGSVSTLKIQRTQQEDSAVYLCASSNPQGYEQYFGPGTRLTVT.

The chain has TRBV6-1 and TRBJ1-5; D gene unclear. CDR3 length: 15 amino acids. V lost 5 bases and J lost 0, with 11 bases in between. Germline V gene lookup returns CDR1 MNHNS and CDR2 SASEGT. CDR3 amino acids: CASSQSGYSNQPQHF. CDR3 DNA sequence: TGTGCCAGCAGTCAAAGCGGTTATAGCAATCAGCCCCAGCATTTT.